This paragraph covers one T cell receptor (beta chain) sequence. No antigen is known for it. Base qualities are not at hand, and no much larger clone is one base apart. In the prospective study, participants were about 18 to 95 years old, resided in 25 or so geographic areas of the United States, and were enrolled through a virtual design. In the prospective study, participants were assigned to cohorts based on the clinical history participants reported in a screening survey and a study questionnaire. Exposed participants had been in contact with someone with a PCR-confirmed or clinician-diagnosed COVID-19 case within 2 weeks of study entry. Each participant in the prospective study had whole blood, serum and a nasopharyngeal or oropharyngeal swab collected by mobile phlebotomists. Over an approximately two-month period, participants in the prospective study had the option of providing additional blood draws and questionnaires. Blood samples from the prospective study were shipped frozen or at room temperature prior to DNA extraction.

This sample was included in a study of blood T cell repertoires in COVID-19 (dated by TCRdb to the early 2020s). Regarding the study in general: The collaborator samples originated in the United States, Italy and Spain and spanned the acute and convalescent phases of COVID-19. The prospective study material was composed of cDNA or gDNA derived from T cells, B-cell-depleted T cells, or PBMCs. The sample metadata nearly always contained a de-identified subject ID, COVID-19 status, age in years and sex. The repertoires were released in a freely available public database meant as a resource for research on the immune response to SARS-CoV-2. Where HLA class I and class II types were available, the types were taken from metadata supplied by the sample provider, not from assay-based typing. The samples were drawn from two sources: the first 160 participants of the ongoing ImmuneRACE study, and over 950 subjects contributed by 6 global collaborators. The dataset comprised deeply sampled blood TCRbeta repertoires from subjects exposed to, actively infected with, or recovered from COVID-19.

TCRbeta CDR3 regions were amplified from genomic DNA by means of the immunoSEQ Assay, a bias-controlled multiplex PCR. Regarding the original processing steps: The number of nucleated cells in each sample was estimated by amplification of reference gene primers within the assay. To quantify the absolute abundance of each unique TCRbeta CDR3 rearrangement, sequence reads were collapsed and filtered. For each sample, productive Simpson clonality was calculated by taking the square root of Simpson's diversity index across productive rearrangements. TCRdb stores this immuneACCESS table with in-frame sequences only. Part of the clones is absent; in the studies checked, under half of the shortfall reflects unresolved V genes, and no reason is known for the rest. V and J calls and clone size are given by that table; D and trimming were obtained from the DNA. Present in this sample are approximately 400,000 clones, approximately 89% of which were seen just once. 0.8% to 0.9% of the sample lies in the top ten.

Study-wide conclusions, independent of this receptor: The amount of clinical and demographic metadata varied by source and participant and was provided uncurated.

Sequencing was carried out using PBMCs or T cells enriched from blood (not recorded which). The sequence came from a woman between 40 and 50 years old who had been exposed to COVID-19.

The DNA sequence is given as TGTGCCAGCGTGCAGGGGACAGGGGCGTACAATGAGCAGTTCTTC. It is translated as CASVQGTGAYNEQFF. The chain employs TRBV6-5 and TRBJ2-1, with 10 bases aligning to TRBD1. The CDR3 runs 15 residues from the cysteine to the phenylalanine. Left in the record is the CDR3 DNA by itself, 45 bases read in frame from the first base. Germline trimming: 8 bases from V, 4 bases from J; junction bases outside gene matches: 8. CDR1 and CDR2 are drawn from the germline V gene: MNHEY, SVGAGI.